This is a list of T cell receptor beta chains from one sample in a study of cytomegalovirus exposure and HLA in healthy donors. Sequencing used immunoSEQ multiplex PCR; TCRdb keeps in-frame clones, though not all of them. The table records 200,000 or so clones, approximately 83% of them present only once. The specimen sequenced was PBMCs. The source of these receptors is a girl under 18 in good health and CMV-seronegative. CDR3s include the opening cysteine and the closing phenylalanine or tryptophan. Each record gives: CDR3 length, V gene, D gene, CDR3 protein. The D gene is left open where the match is weak.

>14|TRBV28|.
CASSLPGETGELFF
>12|TRBV28|TRBD1
CASRTGRTEAFF
>16|TRBV19|TRBD2
CASSISMLAVWVEQYF
>14|TRBV29-1|.
CSVARQELSYEQYF
>15|TRBV4-1|.
CASSQVPTDSYGYTF
>15|TRBV25-1|TRBD2
CASSEFLAGKYEQYF
>13|TRBV30|.
CAWSVRGNQPQHF
>15|TRBV5-4|TRBD2
CASSSRREITDTQYF
>16|TRBV5-4|.
CASSLSPRGFDNEQFF
>14|TRBV2|.
CASSPQGPNSPLHF